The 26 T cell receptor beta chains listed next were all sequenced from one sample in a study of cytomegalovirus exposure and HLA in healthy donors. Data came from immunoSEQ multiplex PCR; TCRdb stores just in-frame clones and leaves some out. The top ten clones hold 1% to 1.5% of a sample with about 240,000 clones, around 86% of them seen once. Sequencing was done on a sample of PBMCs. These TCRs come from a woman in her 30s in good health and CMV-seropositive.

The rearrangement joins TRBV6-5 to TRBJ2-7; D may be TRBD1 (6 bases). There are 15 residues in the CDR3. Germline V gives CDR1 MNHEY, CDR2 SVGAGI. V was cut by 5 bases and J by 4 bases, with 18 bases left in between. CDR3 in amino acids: CASSKSGHNPYEQYF. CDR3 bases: TGTGCCAGCAGTAAATCGGGACACAATCCTTACGAGCAGTACTTC.

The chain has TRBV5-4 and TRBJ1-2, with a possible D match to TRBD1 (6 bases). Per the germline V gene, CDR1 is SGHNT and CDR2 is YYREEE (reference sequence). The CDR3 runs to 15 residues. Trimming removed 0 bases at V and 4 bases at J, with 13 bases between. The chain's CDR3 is CASSLVTGGTYGYTF. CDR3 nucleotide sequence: TGTGCCAGCAGCTTGGTGACAGGCGGCACCTATGGCTACACCTTC.

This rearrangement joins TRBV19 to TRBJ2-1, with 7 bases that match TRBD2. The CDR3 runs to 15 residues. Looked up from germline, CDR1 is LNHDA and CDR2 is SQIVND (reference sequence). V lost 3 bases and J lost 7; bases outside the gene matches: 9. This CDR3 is CASSIWEGPRNEQFF. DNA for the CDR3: TGTGCCAGTAGTATCTGGGAGGGACCTCGTAATGAGCAGTTCTTC.

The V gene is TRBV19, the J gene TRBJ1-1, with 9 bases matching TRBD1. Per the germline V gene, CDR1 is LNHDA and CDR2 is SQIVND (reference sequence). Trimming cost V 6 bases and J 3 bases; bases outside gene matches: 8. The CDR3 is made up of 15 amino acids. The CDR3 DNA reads TGTGCCAGTAGGAAAGAACAGGGGGCGGACACTGAAGCTTTCTTT. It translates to CASRKEQGADTEAFF.

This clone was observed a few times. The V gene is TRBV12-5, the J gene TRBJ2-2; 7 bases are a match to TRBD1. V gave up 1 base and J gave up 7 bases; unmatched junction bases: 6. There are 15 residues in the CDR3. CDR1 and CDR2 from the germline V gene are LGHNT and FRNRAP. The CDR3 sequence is CASGLGQGVHGELFF. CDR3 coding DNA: TGTGCTAGTGGTTTGGGGCAGGGGGTTCACGGGGAGCTGTTTTTT.

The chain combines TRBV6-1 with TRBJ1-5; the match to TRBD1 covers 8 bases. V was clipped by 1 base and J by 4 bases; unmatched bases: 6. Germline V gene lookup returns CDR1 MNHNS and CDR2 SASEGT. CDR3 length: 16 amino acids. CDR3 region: CASSEVTGEGNQPQHF. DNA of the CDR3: TGTGCCAGCAGTGAAGTGACAGGGGAGGGAAATCAGCCCCAGCATTTT.

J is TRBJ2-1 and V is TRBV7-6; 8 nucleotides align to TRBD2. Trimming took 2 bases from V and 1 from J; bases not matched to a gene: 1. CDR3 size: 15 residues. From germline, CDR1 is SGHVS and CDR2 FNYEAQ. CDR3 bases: TGTGCCAGCAGCTTAACGGGAGGGTCCTACAATGAGCAGTTCTTC. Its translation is CASSLTGGSYNEQFF.

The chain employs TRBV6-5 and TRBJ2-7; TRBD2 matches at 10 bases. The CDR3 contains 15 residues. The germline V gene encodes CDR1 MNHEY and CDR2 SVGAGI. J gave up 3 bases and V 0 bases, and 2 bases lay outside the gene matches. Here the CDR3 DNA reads TGTGCCAGCAGTTACTCAAGGACTAGCGGCTACGAGCAGTACTTC. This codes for CASSYSRTSGYEQYF.

This CDR3 reads CASSSQGKGTEAFF. CDR3 nucleotide sequence: TGTGCCAGCAGTTCCCAGGGGAAGGGGACTGAAGCTTTCTTT. V usage is TRBV27 and J usage is TRBJ1-1; D is perhaps TRBD1 (6 bases). Germline assignment: CDR1 MNHEY and CDR2 SMNVEV (reference sequence). CDR3 length: 14 amino acids. V lost 4 bases to trimming and J lost 5 bases, with 14 bases between them.

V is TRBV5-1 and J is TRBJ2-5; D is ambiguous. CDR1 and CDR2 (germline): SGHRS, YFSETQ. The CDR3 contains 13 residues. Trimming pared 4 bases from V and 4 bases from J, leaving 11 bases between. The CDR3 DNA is TGCGCCAGCAGCGTCAAAGAGGTAGAGACCCAGTACTTC. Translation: CASSVKEVETQYF.

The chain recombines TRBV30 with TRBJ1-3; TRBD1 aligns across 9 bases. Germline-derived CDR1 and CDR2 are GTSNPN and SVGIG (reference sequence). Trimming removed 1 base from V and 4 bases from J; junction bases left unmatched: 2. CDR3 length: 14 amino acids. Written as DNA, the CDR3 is TGTGCCTGGAGTGCGGGACAGGGCGGAAACACCATATATTTT. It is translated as CAWSAGQGGNTIYF. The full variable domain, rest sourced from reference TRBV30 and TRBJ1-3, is SQTIHQWPATLVQPVGSPLSLECTVEGTSNPNLYWYRQAAGRGLQLLFYSVGIGQISSEVPQNLSASRPQDRQFILSSKKLLLSDSGFYLCAWSAGQGGNTIYFGEGSWLTVV.

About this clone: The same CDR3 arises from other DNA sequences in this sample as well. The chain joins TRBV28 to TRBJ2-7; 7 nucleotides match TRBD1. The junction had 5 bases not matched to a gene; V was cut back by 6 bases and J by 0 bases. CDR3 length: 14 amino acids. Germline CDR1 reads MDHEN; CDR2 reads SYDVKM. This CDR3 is CASSRTGSSYEQYF. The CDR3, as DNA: TGTGCCAGCAGCCGGACAGGAAGCTCCTACGAGCAGTACTTC.

The CDR3 reads CAWSFTGYTPGSYEQYF. CDR3 bases: TGTGCCTGGAGTTTCACAGGGTATACGCCCGGCTCCTACGAGCAGTACTTC. This chain links TRBV30 with TRBJ2-7, with a possible D match to TRBD1 (6 bases). CDR3 length: 17 residues. V dropped 2 bases and J dropped 0 bases, with 20 bases sitting between them. Germline V gene lookup returns CDR1 GTSNPN and CDR2 SVGIG (reference sequence).

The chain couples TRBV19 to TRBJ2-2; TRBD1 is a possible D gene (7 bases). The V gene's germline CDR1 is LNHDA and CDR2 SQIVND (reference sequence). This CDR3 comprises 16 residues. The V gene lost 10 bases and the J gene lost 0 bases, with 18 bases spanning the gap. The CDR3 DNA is TGTGCCACCAAGATGCGGGACAGTGCGAACACCGGGGAGCTGTTTTTT. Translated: CATKMRDSANTGELFF.

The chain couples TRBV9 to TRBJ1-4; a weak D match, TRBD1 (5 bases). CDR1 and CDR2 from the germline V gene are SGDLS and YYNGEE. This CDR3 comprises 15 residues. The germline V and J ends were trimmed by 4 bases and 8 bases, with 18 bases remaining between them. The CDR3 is CASSPSGGGGEKLFF. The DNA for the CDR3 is TGTGCCAGCAGCCCAAGCGGGGGGGGTGGCGAAAAACTGTTTTTT.

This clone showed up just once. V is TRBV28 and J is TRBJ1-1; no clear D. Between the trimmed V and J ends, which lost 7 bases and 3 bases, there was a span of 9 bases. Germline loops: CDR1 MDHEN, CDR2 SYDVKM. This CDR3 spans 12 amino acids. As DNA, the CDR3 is TGTGCCAGCACCGACACTTACACTGAAGCTTTCTTT. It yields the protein CASTDTYTEAFF.

The CDR3 region is CASSSTGETYEQYF. In DNA, the CDR3 is TGTGCCAGCAGTTCAACGGGGGAGACCTACGAGCAGTACTTC. The chain links TRBV6-6 to TRBJ2-7, with a weak D call TRBD2 (6 bases). This CDR3 has 14 residues. V lost 4 bases to trimming and J lost 2 bases, with 12 bases between them. CDR1 MNHNY and CDR2 SVGAGI come from the germline V gene (reference sequence).

The CDR3 loop is CASSNRQGTEAFF. In DNA, the CDR3 is TGTGCCAGCAGCAACCGACAGGGCACTGAAGCTTTCTTT. The genes are TRBV2 and TRBJ1-1; 7 nucleotides align to TRBD1. The germline V gene has CDR1 SNHLY and CDR2 FYNNEI. The junction had 5 bases not matched to a gene; V was cut back by 6 bases and J by 4 bases. The CDR3 spans 13 residues.

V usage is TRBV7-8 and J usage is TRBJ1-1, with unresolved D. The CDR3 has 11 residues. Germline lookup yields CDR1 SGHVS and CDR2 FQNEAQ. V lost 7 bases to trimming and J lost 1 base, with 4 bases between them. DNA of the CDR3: TGTGCCAGCATGGCGAACACTGAAGCTTTCTTT. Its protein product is CASMANTEAFF. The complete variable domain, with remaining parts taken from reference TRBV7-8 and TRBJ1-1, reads GAGVSQSPRYKVAKRGQDVALRCDPISGHVSLFWYQQALGQGPEFLTYFQNEAQLDKSGLPSDRFFAERPEGSVSTLKIQRTQQEDSAVYLCASMANTEAFFGQGTRLTVV.

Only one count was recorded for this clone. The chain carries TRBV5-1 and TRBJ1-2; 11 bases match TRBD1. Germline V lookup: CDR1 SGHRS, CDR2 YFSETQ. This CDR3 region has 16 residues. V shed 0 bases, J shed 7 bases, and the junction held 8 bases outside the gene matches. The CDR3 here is CASSLDTEGTGGGYTF. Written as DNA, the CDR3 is TGCGCCAGCAGCTTGGATACTGAAGGGACAGGGGGTGGCTACACCTTC.

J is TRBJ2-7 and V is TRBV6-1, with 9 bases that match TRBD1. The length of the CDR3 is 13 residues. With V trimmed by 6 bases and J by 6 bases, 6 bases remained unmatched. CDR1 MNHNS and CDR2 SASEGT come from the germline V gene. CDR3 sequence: CASRLQGAGEQYF. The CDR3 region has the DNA TGTGCCAGCAGACTACAGGGGGCAGGCGAGCAGTACTTC.

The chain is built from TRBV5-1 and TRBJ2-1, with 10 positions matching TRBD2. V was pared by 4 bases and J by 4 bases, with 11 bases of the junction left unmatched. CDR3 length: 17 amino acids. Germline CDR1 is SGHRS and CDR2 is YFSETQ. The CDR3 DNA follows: TGCGCCAGCAGCGATCCCGAAGCGGGAGGGGTATACAATGAGCAGTTCTTC. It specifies CASSDPEAGGVYNEQFF.

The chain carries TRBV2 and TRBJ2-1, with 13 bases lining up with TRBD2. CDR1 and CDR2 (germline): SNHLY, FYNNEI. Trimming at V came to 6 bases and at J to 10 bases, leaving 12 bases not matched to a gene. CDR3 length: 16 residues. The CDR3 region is CASRVGLAGDQGEQFF. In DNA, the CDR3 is TGTGCCAGCAGGGTCGGACTAGCGGGAGATCAGGGGGAGCAGTTCTTC.

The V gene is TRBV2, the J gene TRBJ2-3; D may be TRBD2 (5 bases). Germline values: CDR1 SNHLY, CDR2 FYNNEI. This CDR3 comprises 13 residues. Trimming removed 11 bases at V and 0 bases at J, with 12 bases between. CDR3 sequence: CAHSASSTDTQYF. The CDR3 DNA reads TGTGCCCATAGTGCTAGCAGCACAGATACGCAGTATTTT.

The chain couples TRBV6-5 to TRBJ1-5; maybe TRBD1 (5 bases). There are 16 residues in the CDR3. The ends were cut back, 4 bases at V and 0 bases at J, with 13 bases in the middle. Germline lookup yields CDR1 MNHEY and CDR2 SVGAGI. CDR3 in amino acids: CASSSIKGLSNQPQHF. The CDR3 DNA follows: TGTGCCAGCAGTTCGATTAAGGGGCTTAGCAATCAGCCCCAGCATTTT.

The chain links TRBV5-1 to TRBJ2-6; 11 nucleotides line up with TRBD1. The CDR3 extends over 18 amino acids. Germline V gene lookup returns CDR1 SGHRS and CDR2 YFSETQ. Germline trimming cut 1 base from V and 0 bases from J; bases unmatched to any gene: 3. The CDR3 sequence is CASSLWGQGGSGANVLTF. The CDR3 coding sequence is TGCGCCAGCAGCTTGTGGGGACAGGGGGGCTCTGGGGCCAACGTCCTGACTTTC.